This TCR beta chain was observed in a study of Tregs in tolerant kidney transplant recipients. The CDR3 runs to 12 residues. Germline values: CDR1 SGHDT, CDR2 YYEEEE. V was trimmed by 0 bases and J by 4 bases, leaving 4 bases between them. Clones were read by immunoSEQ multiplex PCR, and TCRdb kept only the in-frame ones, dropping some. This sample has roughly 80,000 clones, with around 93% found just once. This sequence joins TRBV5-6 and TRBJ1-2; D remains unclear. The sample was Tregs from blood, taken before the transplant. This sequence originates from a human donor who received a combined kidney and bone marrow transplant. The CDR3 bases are TGTGCCAGCAGCTTGGTCACCTATGGCTACACCTTC. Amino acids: CASSLVTYGYTF.